The rows below give T cell receptor beta chains drawn from one sample of a study of T cells in localized non-small cell lung cancer. This table comes from immunoSEQ multiplex PCR, and its TCRdb copy is limited to in-frame clones, with some not included. The sample has roughly 2,600 clones, 22% seen once. The specimen comprised lung tumor tissue, sampled before any cancer treatment. The receptors shown here come from a man between 40 and 70 years old with stage II lung adenocarcinoma. CDR3s include the opening cysteine and the closing phenylalanine or tryptophan. A D gene is named only where the DNA matches it firmly. Not all rows give a size; the values are once, few, many and, for expanded clones, a class.

CDR3 DNA: TGTGCCAGTAGTACGACCCGGGACAGGGGTGGCAATCAGCCCCAGCATTTT; CDR3 protein: CASSTTRDRGGNQPQHF; clone size: NA; J gene: TRBJ1-5; D gene: TRBD1; V gene: TRBV19
CDR3 DNA: TGTGCCAGCAGTTACCGTGGGACAGGAAGTGGCACTGAAGCTTTCTTT; CDR3 protein: CASSYRGTGSGTEAFF; clone size: NA; J gene: TRBJ1-1; D gene: TRBD1; V gene: TRBV6-8
CDR3 DNA: TGTGCCAGCAGCTTAACGACTAGCGTAGAGACCCAGTACTTC; CDR3 protein: CASSLTTSVETQYF; clone size: NA; J gene: TRBJ2-5; D gene: TRBD2; V gene: TRBV11-3
CDR3 DNA: TGTGCCAGCAGCTTAGAGATAGGGGCTCCTGTCTACACCTTC; CDR3 protein: CASSLEIGAPVYTF; clone size: few; J gene: TRBJ1-2; D gene: NA; V gene: TRBV11-3
CDR3 DNA: TGTGCCAGCAGGGGAGGTGGGTCCTACAATGAGCAGTTCTTC; CDR3 protein: CASRGGGSYNEQFF; clone size: few; J gene: TRBJ2-1; D gene: NA; V gene: TRBV11-3
CDR3 DNA: TGTGCCAGCAGTAGGGACAGCTACAATGAGCAGTTCTTC; CDR3 protein: CASSRDSYNEQFF; clone size: NA; J gene: TRBJ2-1; D gene: TRBD1; V gene: TRBV6-8
CDR3 DNA: TGTGCCACGAGGAAGGGCAGGGTGAACACCGGGGAGCTGTTTTTT; CDR3 protein: CATRKGRVNTGELFF; clone size: NA; J gene: TRBJ2-2; D gene: NA; V gene: TRBV19
CDR3 DNA: TGTGCCAGCAGCAACGACAGGCGGGTTGAAAAACTGTTTTTT; CDR3 protein: CASSNDRRVEKLFF; clone size: NA; J gene: TRBJ1-4; D gene: NA; V gene: TRBV11-3
CDR3 DNA: TGCAGCGTTGACCACGGGGTCGCAGATACGCAGTATTTT; CDR3 protein: CSVDHGVADTQYF; clone size: NA; J gene: TRBJ2-3; D gene: NA; V gene: TRBV29-1
CDR3 DNA: TGTGCCAGCGGGGCAGCGATTAATCAGCCCCAGCATTTT; CDR3 protein: CASGAAINQPQHF; clone size: few; J gene: TRBJ1-5; D gene: NA; V gene: TRBV6-8
CDR3 DNA: TGTGCCAGTACCGCCGGGGGGGGGCTACGTATTGTGTCGAACACCGGGGAGCTGTTTTTT; CDR3 protein: CASTAGGGLRIVSNTGELFF; clone size: large; J gene: TRBJ2-2; D gene: TRBD2; V gene: TRBV19
CDR3 DNA: TGTGCCAGCAGTGGCGCCAGGGTGTCCAACACCGGGGAGCTGTTTTTT; CDR3 protein: CASSGARVSNTGELFF; clone size: medium-sized; J gene: TRBJ2-2; D gene: NA; V gene: TRBV6-8
CDR3 DNA: TGTGCCAGCAGTGCACAGGGGACTACCTACAATGAGCAGTTCTTC; CDR3 protein: CASSAQGTTYNEQFF; clone size: medium-sized; J gene: TRBJ2-1; D gene: NA; V gene: TRBV6-8
CDR3 DNA: TGTGCCAGCAGCCTACGGAGCTCCTATAATTCACCCCTCCACTTT; CDR3 protein: CASSLRSSYNSPLHF; clone size: few; J gene: TRBJ1-6; D gene: NA; V gene: TRBV11-3
CDR3 DNA: TGTGCCAGCAGCTGGAAGAAGGCGTTAGTGGGAGGGAGCACAGATACGCAGTATTTT; CDR3 protein: CASSWKKALVGGSTDTQYF; clone size: NA; J gene: TRBJ2-3; D gene: TRBD2; V gene: TRBV11-3
CDR3 DNA: TGTGCCAGCAGCTTAGGTCAGGGGCCCCCACAGCCCCAGCATTTT; CDR3 protein: CASSLGQGPPQPQHF; clone size: NA; J gene: TRBJ1-5; D gene: NA; V gene: TRBV11-3
CDR3 DNA: TGTGCCAGCAGTGTCAGGGGTCAAGAGACCCAGTACTTC; CDR3 protein: CASSVRGQETQYF; clone size: NA; J gene: TRBJ2-5; D gene: NA; V gene: TRBV2
CDR3 DNA: TGCGCCAGCAGCGGGGACAGGGGCTACAATGAGCAGTTCTTC; CDR3 protein: CASSGDRGYNEQFF; clone size: few; J gene: TRBJ2-1; D gene: TRBD1; V gene: TRBV5-1
CDR3 DNA: TGCGCCAGCAGGCCGGATGGGGGGGCGAATCAGCCCCAGCATTTT; CDR3 protein: CASRPDGGANQPQHF; clone size: few; J gene: TRBJ1-5; D gene: NA; V gene: TRBV5-1
CDR3 DNA: TGTGCCAGCAGCCCGACCGGGACAGGGGAACAAGAGACCCAGTACTTC; CDR3 protein: CASSPTGTGEQETQYF; clone size: NA; J gene: TRBJ2-5; D gene: TRBD1; V gene: TRBV28
CDR3 DNA: TGTGCCTATGGACCGGGACGGTACGGGGAACCCCAGCATTTT; CDR3 protein: CAYGPGRYGEPQHF; clone size: NA; J gene: TRBJ1-5; D gene: NA; V gene: TRBV30
CDR3 DNA: TGCAGCGTTGAAGAAGTGGGTCCTCAACGAGGGAAAGCTTTCTTT; CDR3 protein: CSVEEVGPQRGKAFF; clone size: NA; J gene: TRBJ1-1; D gene: NA; V gene: TRBV29-1
CDR3 DNA: TGTGCCAGTAGTACTTCCCGTGGGGGTGACAGCTATGGCTACACCTTC; CDR3 protein: CASSTSRGGDSYGYTF; clone size: NA; J gene: TRBJ1-2; D gene: NA; V gene: TRBV19
CDR3 DNA: TGTGCCAGCAGCTTCGCCCTCAGGGGAAACACCATATATTTT; CDR3 protein: CASSFALRGNTIYF; clone size: NA; J gene: TRBJ1-3; D gene: NA; V gene: TRBV11-3
CDR3 DNA: TGTGCCTGGACAGCGGCAGGGTATAGCAATCAGCCCCAGCATTTT; CDR3 protein: CAWTAAGYSNQPQHF; clone size: NA; J gene: TRBJ1-5; D gene: NA; V gene: TRBV30
CDR3 DNA: TGTGCCAGCAGTTATAACGGCGGCTACGAGCAGTACTTC; CDR3 protein: CASSYNGGYEQYF; clone size: NA; J gene: TRBJ2-7; D gene: NA; V gene: TRBV6-8
CDR3 DNA: TGTGCCAGCAGCTCCACGATGCAAGAGACCCAGTACTTC; CDR3 protein: CASSSTMQETQYF; clone size: few; J gene: TRBJ2-5; D gene: NA; V gene: TRBV7-1
CDR3 DNA: TGTGCCAGCAGCCCGCGGCTAGCGGTCAACGAGCAGTACTTC; CDR3 protein: CASSPRLAVNEQYF; clone size: medium-sized; J gene: TRBJ2-7; D gene: TRBD2; V gene: TRBV9
CDR3 DNA: TGTGCCAGCTCACCACCTCTAGTAAACTATGGCTACACCTTC; CDR3 protein: CASSPPLVNYGYTF; clone size: NA; J gene: TRBJ1-2; D gene: NA; V gene: TRBV18